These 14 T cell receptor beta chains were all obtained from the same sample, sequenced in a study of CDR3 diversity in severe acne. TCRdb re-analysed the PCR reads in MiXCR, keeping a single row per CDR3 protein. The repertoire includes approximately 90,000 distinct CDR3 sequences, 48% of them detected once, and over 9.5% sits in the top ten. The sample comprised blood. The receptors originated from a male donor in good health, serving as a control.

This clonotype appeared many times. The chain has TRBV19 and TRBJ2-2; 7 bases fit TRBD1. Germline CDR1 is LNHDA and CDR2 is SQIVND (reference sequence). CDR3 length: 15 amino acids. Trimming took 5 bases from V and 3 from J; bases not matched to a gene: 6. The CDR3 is CASSALDRDTGELFF. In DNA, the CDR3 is TGTGCCAGTAGTGCCCTAGACAGGGACACCGGGGAGCTGTTTTTT.

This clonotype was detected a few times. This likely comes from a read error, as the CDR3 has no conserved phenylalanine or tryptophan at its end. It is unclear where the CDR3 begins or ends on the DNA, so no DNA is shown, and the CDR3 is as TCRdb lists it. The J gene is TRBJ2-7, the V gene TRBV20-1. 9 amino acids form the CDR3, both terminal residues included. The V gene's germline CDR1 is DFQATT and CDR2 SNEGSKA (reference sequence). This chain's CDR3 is CSARDRLSS.

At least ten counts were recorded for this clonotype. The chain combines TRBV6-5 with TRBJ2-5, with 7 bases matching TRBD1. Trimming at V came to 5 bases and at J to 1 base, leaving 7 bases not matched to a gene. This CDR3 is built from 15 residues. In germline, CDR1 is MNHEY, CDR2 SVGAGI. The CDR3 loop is CASSHFEGAQETQYF. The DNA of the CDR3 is TGTGCCAGCAGTCACTTCGAGGGGGCCCAAGAGACCCAGTACTTC.

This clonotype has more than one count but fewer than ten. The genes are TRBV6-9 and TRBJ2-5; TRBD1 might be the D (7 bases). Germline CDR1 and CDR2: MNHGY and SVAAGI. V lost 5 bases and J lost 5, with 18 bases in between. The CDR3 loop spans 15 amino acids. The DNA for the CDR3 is TGTGCCAGCAGTGATAGCGCAGGGGGGTCGGAGACCCAGTACTTC. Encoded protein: CASSDSAGGSETQYF.

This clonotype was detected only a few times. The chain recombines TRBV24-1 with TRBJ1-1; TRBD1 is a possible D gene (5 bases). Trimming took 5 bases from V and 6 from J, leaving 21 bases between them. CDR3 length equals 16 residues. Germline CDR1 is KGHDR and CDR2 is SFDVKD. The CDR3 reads CATSAPGDVGLAEAFF. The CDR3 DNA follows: TGTGCCACCAGTGCTCCCGGTGACGTGGGGCTTGCTGAAGCTTTCTTT.

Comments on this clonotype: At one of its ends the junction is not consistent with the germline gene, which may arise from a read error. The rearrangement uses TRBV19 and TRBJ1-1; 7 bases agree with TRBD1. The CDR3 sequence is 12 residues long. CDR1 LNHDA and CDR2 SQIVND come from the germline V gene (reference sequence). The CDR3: CASRQGNPEAFF. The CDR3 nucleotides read TGTGCCAGTAGACAGGGGAACCCTGAAGCTTTCTTT.

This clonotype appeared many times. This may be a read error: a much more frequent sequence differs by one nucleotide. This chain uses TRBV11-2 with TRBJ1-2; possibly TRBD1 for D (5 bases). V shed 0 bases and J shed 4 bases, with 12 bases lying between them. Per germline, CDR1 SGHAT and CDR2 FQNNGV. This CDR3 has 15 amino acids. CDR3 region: CASSLDRGLVYGYTF. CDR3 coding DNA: TGTGCCAGCAGCTTAGATCGGGGGTTGGTCTATGGCTACACCTTC.

The CDR3 protein is CASSERGDGGYTF. For the CDR3, the DNA is TGCGCCAGCAGTGAAAGAGGGGATGGTGGCTACACCTTC. The rearrangement links TRBV10-1 to TRBJ1-2; D might be TRBD1 (5 bases). V dropped 3 bases and J dropped 7 bases, with 12 bases sitting between them. This CDR3 region has 13 residues. CDR1 is WNHNN and CDR2 is SYGVQD in the germline V gene (reference sequence).

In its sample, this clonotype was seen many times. The CDR3 here is CSARDFRTGPGNTIYF. As DNA, the CDR3 is TGCAGTGCTAGAGATTTCAGGACAGGGCCTGGAAACACCATATATTTT. The chain carries TRBV20-1 and TRBJ1-3, with TRBD1 matching 8 bases. J lost 2 bases, V lost 0 bases, and 6 bases had no gene match. CDR1 and CDR2 (germline): DFQATT, SNEGSKA (reference sequence). The CDR3 totals 16 residues.

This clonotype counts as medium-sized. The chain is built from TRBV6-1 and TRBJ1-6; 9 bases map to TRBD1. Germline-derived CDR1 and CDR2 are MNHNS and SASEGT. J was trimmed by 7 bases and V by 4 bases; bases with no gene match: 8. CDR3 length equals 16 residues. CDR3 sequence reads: CASSVEQGAENSPLHF. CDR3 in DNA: TGTGCCAGCAGTGTGGAACAGGGGGCAGAGAATTCACCCCTCCACTTT.

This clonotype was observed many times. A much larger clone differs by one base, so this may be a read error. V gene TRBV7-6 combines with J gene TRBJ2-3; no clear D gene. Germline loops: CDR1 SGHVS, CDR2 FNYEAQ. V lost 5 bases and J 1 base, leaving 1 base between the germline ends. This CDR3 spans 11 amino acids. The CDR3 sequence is CASSRTDTQYF. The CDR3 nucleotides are TGTGCCAGCAGCCGCACAGATACGCAGTATTTT.

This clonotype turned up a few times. The CDR3 DNA reads as TGTGCCAGCAGCCAAGAGGTCCTGACGAACACCGGGGAGCTGTTTTTT. Its translation: CASSQEVLTNTGELFF. The V call is TRBV7-8, the J call TRBJ2-2; D gene unclear. This CDR3 spans 16 amino acids. Trimming pared 5 bases from V and 0 bases from J, leaving 13 bases between. The germline V gene encodes CDR1 SGHVS and CDR2 FQNEAQ.

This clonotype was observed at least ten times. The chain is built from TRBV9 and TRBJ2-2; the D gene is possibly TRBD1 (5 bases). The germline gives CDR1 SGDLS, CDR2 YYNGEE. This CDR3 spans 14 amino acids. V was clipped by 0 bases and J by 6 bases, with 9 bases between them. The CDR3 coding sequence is TGTGCCAGCAGCGTAGTGGCAGGGTCCGGGGAGCTGTTTTTT. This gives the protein CASSVVAGSGELFF.

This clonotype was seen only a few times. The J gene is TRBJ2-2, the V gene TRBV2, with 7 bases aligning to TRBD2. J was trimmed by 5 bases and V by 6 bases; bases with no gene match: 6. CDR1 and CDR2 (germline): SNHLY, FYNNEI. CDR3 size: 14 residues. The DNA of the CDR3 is TGTGCCAGCAGGCTGGAACTAGCGACCGGGGAGCTGTTTTTT. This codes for CASRLELATGELFF.